This record covers a single T cell receptor (beta chain). Its cognate antigen is unknown. This entry belongs to a study of tumor and adjacent non-tumor tissue in lung cancer. The wider study: Some 4.2 million productive TCRbeta reads were obtained per sample on average.

This sample's RNA came from whole unsorted tissue. Three rounds of nested PCR, following a modified ARM-PCR protocol, produced the TCRbeta library. TCRdb reprocessed the multiplex PCR reads with MiXCR, giving one entry per CDR3 protein. The repertoire holds around 99,000 distinct CDR3 sequences, about 75% seen once, with about 39% in the top ten. The CDR3 loop spans 17 amino acids. The V and J ends lost 8 bases and 4 bases respectively, with 23 bases between them. The germline CDR1 and CDR2 sequences are SGHAT and FQDESV (reference sequence). Notes on the study in general: Higher tumor TCR diversity was associated with shorter survival. Compared with tumor, normal lung showed significantly lower TCR diversity.

Sequenced material: lung tumor tissue. This TCR derives from an older woman with non-small cell lung cancer. The chain is built from TRBV11-1 and TRBJ2-2; tentatively, D is TRBD2 (6 bases). CDR3 nucleotides: TGTGCCAGCGGCCCGCGACTAGTGGGAGGATCCACCGGGGAGCTGTTTTTT. This sequence encodes CASGPRLVGGSTGELFF.